This TCR beta chain is drawn from a study of T cell clones after liver transplantation. The data were produced by immunoSEQ multiplex PCR, yet TCRdb's version contains in-frame clones alone and is incomplete. The sample shows 80,000 or so clones, roughly 80% of them seen only once. This CDR3 has 14 amino acids. The J segment lost 2 bases and the V segment lost 5 bases, leaving 4 bases of the junction unmatched. Germline V gene lookup returns CDR1 SNHLY and CDR2 FYNNEI. The source material was CD4+ T cells from blood, sampled approximately 45 months after liver transplant. This receptor was taken from a human patient who received a liver transplant. Some of these T cells may belong to the graft donor. The chain recombines TRBV2 with TRBJ1-1, with TRBD1 identical over 8 bases. CDR3 nucleotide sequence: TGTGCCAGCAGTCAGGGACAGGTAAACACTGAAGCTTTCTTT. Its translation is CASSQGQVNTEAFF.